This passage covers 10 T cell receptor beta chains from one sample sequenced in a study of T cell responses to AZD1222 COVID-19 vaccine (dated by TCRdb to about 2021). The protocol used for the library was the immunoSEQ multiplex PCR assay. This immuneACCESS table, as held by TCRdb, lists in-frame sequences with V and J called but not all clones. Of the missing ones, under half trace to an unresolved V gene in checked studies; the others have no known cause. The sample data list 150,000 to 200,000 clones, and 80% to 95% of these were observed just once. Roughly 1.2% of the sample belongs to the ten largest clones. Interpreted using the paper, the time point label stands for: about 28 days (+/-7) after the second vaccine dose. Source: peripheral blood, taken 28 days after the second AZD1222 dose. All receptors derive from an adult who received the AZD1222 COVID-19 vaccine.

The rearrangement joins TRBV19 to TRBJ2-2; D is possibly TRBD2 (5 bases). This CDR3 is 14 amino acids long. Germline V gives CDR1 LNHDA, CDR2 SQIVND (reference sequence). With 5 bases removed from V and 6 bases from J, the gap between germline ends came to 13 bases. Written as DNA, the CDR3 is TGTGCCAGTAGTCCCCTTAGCGAGGCCGGGGAGCTGTTTTTT. Amino acids: CASSPLSEAGELFF.

This sequence joins TRBV4-3 and TRBJ2-5, with TRBD1 identical over 8 bases. The V gene end was trimmed by 1 base and the J gene end by 4 bases; junction bases not matched to a gene: 2. The germline gives CDR1 LGHNA, CDR2 YSLEER. CDR3 length equals 14 residues. CDR3 coding DNA: TGCGCCAGCAGCCAAGGCACAGGGGGAGAGACCCAGTACTTC. Encoded protein: CASSQGTGGETQYF.

This chain links TRBV28 with TRBJ1-4; no definite D call. Between the trimmed V and J ends, which lost 1 base and 5 bases, there was a span of 8 bases. CDR1 and CDR2 from the germline V gene are MDHEN and SYDVKM. The CDR3 contains 14 residues. The CDR3 region has the DNA TGTGCCAGCAGTTTATTACAGTTAAATGAAAAACTGTTTTTT. Protein product: CASSLLQLNEKLFF.

The chain uses TRBV7-6 and TRBJ2-2; D may be TRBD2 (5 bases). From germline, CDR1 is SGHVS and CDR2 FNYEAQ. CDR3 length: 16 residues. The germline V and J ends were trimmed by 2 bases and 3 bases, with 13 bases remaining between them. The CDR3 loop reads CASSLSPGSYTGELFF. In nucleotides, the CDR3 is TGTGCCAGCAGCTTAAGCCCGGGGTCTTACACCGGGGAGCTGTTTTTT.

This clone was detected only once. This rearrangement joins TRBV5-1 to TRBJ2-1; D is undetermined. The CDR3 loop spans 13 amino acids. The germline V and J ends were trimmed by 0 bases and 8 bases, with 9 bases remaining between them. The germline CDR1 and CDR2 sequences are SGHRS and YFSETQ. The CDR3 here is CASSLEYWDEQFF. DNA of the CDR3: TGCGCCAGCAGCTTGGAATACTGGGATGAGCAGTTCTTC.

The rearrangement uses TRBV5-6 and TRBJ1-5, with TRBD1 matching 10 bases. The germline V gene has CDR1 SGHDT and CDR2 YYEEEE. V lost 2 bases, J lost 1 base, and 6 bases stayed unmatched. The CDR3 is 17 residues long. The CDR3 bases are TGTGCCAGCAGCTTAGACAGGGGGCGCGACAGCAATCAGCCCCAGCATTTT. It codes for CASSLDRGRDSNQPQHF.

The chain recombines TRBV2 with TRBJ2-1; D possibly matches TRBD1 or TRBD2 (5 bases each). CDR1 and CDR2 from the germline V gene are SNHLY and FYNNEI. This CDR3 has 16 residues. V was trimmed by 4 bases and J by 5 bases, leaving 18 bases between them. The CDR3 reads CASSVHGAATDNEQFF. CDR3 nucleotides: TGTGCCAGCAGTGTTCACGGGGCCGCGACTGACAATGAGCAGTTCTTC.

This clone appeared once. The chain uses TRBV10-3 and TRBJ2-7, with 7 positions matching TRBD1. Trimming took 3 bases from V and 3 from J; bases not matched to a gene: 5. CDR1 and CDR2 from the germline V gene are ENHRY and SYGVKD. The CDR3 totals 14 residues. This chain's CDR3 is CAISDPGQIYEQYF. CDR3 bases: TGTGCCATCAGTGATCCGGGACAGATCTACGAGCAGTACTTC.

V gene TRBV5-1 combines with J gene TRBJ2-7; D tentatively fits TRBD1 or TRBD2 (5 bases each). The CDR3 has 12 amino acids. Germline CDR1 reads SGHRS; CDR2 reads YFSETQ. V was shortened by 4 bases and J by 4 bases, with 9 bases between the two germline ends. The CDR3 reads CASSTGGYEQYF. The DNA for the CDR3 is TGCGCCAGCAGCACTGGGGGTTACGAGCAGTACTTC.

The chain joins TRBV6-5 to TRBJ2-7; 11 nucleotides line up with TRBD1. This CDR3 spans 14 amino acids. Germline lookup yields CDR1 MNHEY and CDR2 SVGAGI. The trim removed 6 bases at V and 5 bases at J, leaving 6 bases unmatched. The CDR3 coding sequence is TGTGCCAGCAGACGGACAGGGGGCGGCGACGAGCAGTACTTC. The encoded protein is CASRRTGGGDEQYF.